This entry lists 30 T cell receptor beta chains sequenced from one sample in a study of cytomegalovirus exposure and HLA in healthy donors. Researchers ran the PCR with 60 Vbeta and 13 Jbeta primers. Generated by immunoSEQ multiplex PCR, the TCRdb table keeps only in-frame clones and is missing some. This sample has 150,000 to 200,000 clones, with approximately 67% found just once. Sequencing was performed on PBMCs. These receptors all stem from a woman aged 18-35 years in good health and CMV-seropositive.

CDR3 sequence reads: CASSLNSVRGEQFF. CDR3 sequence (DNA): TGTGCCAGCAGCCTCAACTCAGTAAGGGGTGAGCAGTTCTTC. V is TRBV7-9 and J is TRBJ2-1; D is possibly TRBD1 (5 bases). This CDR3 is 14 amino acids long. CDR1 is SEHNR, CDR2 FQNEAQ, per germline (reference sequence). Trimming left V 5 bases short and J 9 bases short, with 17 bases between.

The V gene is TRBV28, the J gene TRBJ2-7, with D maybe TRBD2 (5 bases). CDR1 and CDR2 (germline): MDHEN, SYDVKM. The CDR3 runs 16 residues. The V and J ends lost 4 bases and 2 bases respectively, with 18 bases between them. The CDR3 DNA is TGTGCCAGCAGTTCCCCGTGGTTAGCGCAGACCTACGAGCAGTACTTC. Amino acid sequence: CASSSPWLAQTYEQYF.

The chain is built from TRBV28 and TRBJ1-2; 11 bases line up with TRBD1. Germline loops: CDR1 MDHEN, CDR2 SYDVKM. V trimming: 6 bases; J trimming: 7 bases; junction bases outside the gene matches: 1. This CDR3 contains 12 residues. CDR3 nucleotide sequence: TGTGCCAGCAGCGGGACAGGGGGTGGCTACACCTTC. Translating gives CASSGTGGGYTF.

This rearrangement joins TRBV6-6 to TRBJ1-3; 8 bases line up with TRBD1. The germline gives CDR1 MNHNY, CDR2 SVGAGI (reference sequence). The trim removed 4 bases at V and 5 bases at J, leaving 4 bases unmatched. This CDR3 has 14 amino acids. The CDR3 protein is CASSWDRPRNTIYF. For the CDR3, the DNA is TGTGCCAGCAGTTGGGACAGGCCTCGAAACACCATATATTTT.

The V gene is TRBV7-8, the J gene TRBJ2-2; 8 nucleotides match TRBD2. Per germline, CDR1 SGHVS and CDR2 FQNEAQ. CDR3 size: 18 residues. V lost 0 bases, J lost 3 bases, and 9 bases stayed unmatched. CDR3 DNA: TGTGCCAGCAGCTTAGCCGATGCGGGAGGAACTGACACCGGGGAGCTGTTTTTT. It yields the protein CASSLADAGGTDTGELFF.

Only a few counts were recorded for this clone. V gene TRBV2 combines with J gene TRBJ2-5; TRBD1 matches 8 bases. This CDR3 comprises 15 residues. V shed 7 bases and J 0 bases; nucleotides not matched to a gene: 7. Germline CDR1 and CDR2: SNHLY and FYNNEI. DNA for the CDR3: TGTGCCAGCATAGACAGGGGCCAAAACCAAGAGACCCAGTACTTC. This sequence encodes CASIDRGQNQETQYF.

This clone is a singleton in its sample. The rearrangement uses TRBV29-1 and TRBJ2-1; 8 bases align to TRBD1. Germline V CDR1 and CDR2: SQVTM, ANQGSEA. V lost 6 bases to trimming and J lost 7 bases; unmatched junction nucleotides: 8. CDR3 length equals 13 residues. The CDR3 here is CSVGWTGRNEQFF. CDR3 nucleotide sequence: TGCAGCGTGGGGTGGACAGGGAGAAATGAGCAGTTCTTC.

This chain connects TRBV13 to TRBJ2-7; TRBD1 aligns across 7 bases. V lost 7 bases, J lost 2 bases, and 8 bases stayed unmatched. The CDR3 contains 14 residues. Germline V gene lookup returns CDR1 PRHDT and CDR2 FYEKMQ (reference sequence). The CDR3, as DNA: TGTGCCAGCATGGACAGGATGCTTCCCTACGAGCAGTACTTC. It specifies CASMDRMLPYEQYF. Based on the CDR3 plus reference TRBV13 and TRBJ2-7, the full variable domain is AAGVIQSPRHLIKEKRETATLKCYPIPRHDTVYWYQQGPGQDPQFLISFYEKMQSDKGSIPDRFSAQQFSDYHSELNMSSLELGDSALYFCASMDRMLPYEQYFGPGTRLTVT.

This chain links TRBV5-5 with TRBJ1-1, with D uncertain. Germline V gives CDR1 SGHKS, CDR2 YYEKEE (reference sequence). The CDR3 consists of 13 residues. The ends were cut back, 3 bases at V and 7 bases at J, with 13 bases in the middle. CDR3 nucleotide sequence: TGTGCCAGCAGCTCGGAGCCCTTACTTGAAGCTTTCTTT. Encoded protein: CASSSEPLLEAFF.

The gene calls are TRBV15 and TRBJ2-7; 8 bases align to TRBD1. The CDR3 covers 14 residues. Germline CDR1 and CDR2: LNHNV and YYDKDF (reference sequence). V shed 2 bases and J 2 bases; nucleotides not matched to a gene: 2. The CDR3: CATSRYRGTYEQYF. In DNA form, the CDR3 reads TGTGCCACCAGCAGATACAGGGGGACCTACGAGCAGTACTTC.

The chain combines TRBV5-1 with TRBJ2-1, with D possibly matching TRBD1 (6 bases). The CDR3 consists of 16 residues. V was shortened by 4 bases and J by 0 bases, with 14 bases between the two germline ends. Germline CDR1 SGHRS, CDR2 YFSETQ. The CDR3 loop reads CASSGDMQSSYNEQFF. The CDR3 DNA is TGCGCCAGCAGCGGGGACATGCAAAGCTCCTACAATGAGCAGTTCTTC.

This rearrangement joins TRBV28 to TRBJ2-2; D uncertain. From germline, CDR1 is MDHEN and CDR2 SYDVKM. CDR3 length: 14 amino acids. V lost 5 bases and J 4 bases, leaving 11 bases between the germline ends. The CDR3 protein is CASSPTWSTGELFF. The CDR3 DNA follows: TGTGCCAGCAGTCCCACTTGGAGCACCGGGGAGCTGTTTTTT.

V usage is TRBV19 and J usage is TRBJ2-7, with 8 bases that match TRBD2. Germline V gene data show CDR1 as LNHDA and CDR2 as SQIVND (reference sequence). The ends lost 5 bases at V and 1 base at J; junction bases unmatched: 13. The CDR3 runs 17 residues. The CDR3 DNA sequence: TGTGCCAGTAGTGGTTGGAGAGCGGGAGAAAGGTCCTACGAGCAGTACTTC. This sequence encodes CASSGWRAGERSYEQYF.

The chain joins TRBV10-3 to TRBJ2-1, with TRBD2 matching over 10 bases. This CDR3 region has 17 residues. Trimming took 0 bases from V and 6 from J; bases not matched to a gene: 8. The germline V gene encodes CDR1 ENHRY and CDR2 SYGVKD. This chain's CDR3 is CAISESARLAGVNEQFF. The CDR3 region has the DNA TGTGCCATCAGTGAGTCAGCAAGGCTAGCGGGAGTCAATGAGCAGTTCTTC.

This sequence joins TRBV19 and TRBJ2-5; D might be TRBD2 (6 bases). Germline CDR1 is LNHDA and CDR2 is SQIVND (reference sequence). The CDR3 is 14 amino acids. V was clipped by 6 bases and J by 5 bases, with 16 bases between them. For the CDR3, the DNA is TGTGCCAGTAGGAACGGGGGAGCAGTTGAGACCCAGTACTTC. This translates into CASRNGGAVETQYF.

In this sample, this clone turned up once. This chain uses TRBV6-1 with TRBJ1-5, with a tentative D call TRBD1 (5 bases). The germline V and J ends were trimmed by 1 base and 7 bases, with 11 bases remaining between them. The germline CDR1 and CDR2 sequences are MNHNS and SASEGT. There are 14 residues in the CDR3. CDR3 coding DNA: TGTGCCAGCAGTGAAGGGGGTAAGGGGCAGCCCCAGCATTTT. Amino acid sequence: CASSEGGKGQPQHF.

This clone has just a few counts. V and J are TRBV25-1 and TRBJ2-4, with D maybe TRBD2 (5 bases). The V and J ends lost 5 bases and 9 bases respectively, with 17 bases between them. Germline loops: CDR1 MGHDK, CDR2 SYGVNS. The CDR3 spans 14 residues. CDR3 coding DNA: TGTGCCAGCAGTCCCAATTTAGCAAGCGGCATTCAGTACTTC. It translates to CASSPNLASGIQYF.

J is TRBJ2-7 and V is TRBV7-6; the match to TRBD2 covers 7 bases. Losses at the gene ends were 5 bases for V and 3 bases for J; bases not matched to a gene: 4. CDR1 is SGHVS and CDR2 is FNYEAQ in the germline V gene. This CDR3 region has 13 residues. The CDR3 DNA follows: TGTGCCAGCAGCCGGGGGGACTACTACGAGCAGTACTTC. Protein sequence: CASSRGDYYEQYF.

This clone has just a few counts. CDR3 sequence: CASGFRVVDEQYF. The CDR3 region has the DNA TGTGCTAGTGGTTTCCGGGTGGTGGACGAGCAGTACTTC. The chain carries TRBV12-5 and TRBJ2-7; no reliable D call. Trimming cost V 3 bases and J 5 bases, with 11 bases left between them. Germline assignment: CDR1 LGHNT and CDR2 FRNRAP. CDR3 length equals 13 residues. Complete variable domain (other parts from reference TRBV12-5 and TRBJ2-7): DARVTQTPRHKVTEMGQEVTMRCQPILGHNTVFWYRQTMMQGLELLAYFRNRAPLDDSGMPKDRFSAEMPDATLATLKIQPSEPRDSAVYFCASGFRVVDEQYFGPGTRLTVT.

V usage is TRBV6-5 and J usage is TRBJ2-3; D is undetermined. V was clipped by 6 bases and J by 4 bases, with 8 bases between them. CDR1 MNHEY and CDR2 SVGAGI come from the germline V gene. The CDR3 runs to 12 residues. The CDR3 reads CASSSRADTQYF. CDR3 bases: TGTGCCAGCAGCTCACGGGCAGATACGCAGTATTTT.

This clone was detected once. The chain combines TRBV11-2 with TRBJ2-7, with 8 bases matching TRBD2. The V gene's germline CDR1 is SGHAT and CDR2 FQNNGV. Unmatched junction bases numbered 5, after V lost 1 base and J lost 3 bases. This CDR3 contains 15 residues. Here the CDR3 DNA reads TGTGCCAGCAGCTTAGCCCCCACTAGCGGCTACGAGCAGTACTTC. The encoded protein is CASSLAPTSGYEQYF.

The chain joins TRBV19 to TRBJ2-7; possible D gene TRBD1, 5 bases. V dropped 5 bases and J dropped 4 bases, with 9 bases sitting between them. CDR1 and CDR2 (germline): LNHDA, SQIVND (reference sequence). CDR3 length: 12 residues. This CDR3 is CASSDSFYEQYF. The CDR3 nucleotides read TGTGCCAGTAGTGACAGCTTTTACGAGCAGTACTTC.

As for this clone: At the DNA level, this CDR3 is encoded by other sequences in the same sample as well. The gene calls are TRBV5-1 and TRBJ1-1; D perhaps matches TRBD1 (5 bases). Germline V lookup: CDR1 SGHRS, CDR2 YFSETQ. The CDR3 has 14 amino acids. V lost 0 bases and J lost 4, with 10 bases in between. CDR3 loop: CASSLVGGSTEAFF. In DNA form, the CDR3 reads TGCGCCAGCAGCTTGGTTGGGGGGAGCACTGAAGCTTTCTTT. Variable domain in full (rest from reference TRBV5-1 and TRBJ1-1): KAGVTQTPRYLIKTRGQQVTLSCSPISGHRSVSWYQQTPGQGLQFLFEYFSETQRNKGNFPGRFSGRQFSNSRSEMNVSTLELGDSALYLCASSLVGGSTEAFFGQGTRLTVV.

V and J are TRBV2 and TRBJ2-1, with TRBD2 identical over 7 bases. Trimming removed 8 bases from V and 0 bases from J; junction bases left unmatched: 7. Germline lookup yields CDR1 SNHLY and CDR2 FYNNEI. CDR3 length: 15 amino acids. CDR3 loop: CASLLGGSSYNEQFF. The CDR3 DNA follows: TGTGCCAGCCTTCTGGGCGGGAGCTCCTACAATGAGCAGTTCTTC.

This clone was observed once. The chain combines TRBV4-3 with TRBJ2-7; D is possibly TRBD1 (5 bases). CDR1 is LGHNA, CDR2 YSLEER, per germline. The CDR3 covers 13 residues. V was shortened by 0 bases and J by 7 bases, with 10 bases between the two germline ends. The CDR3 is CASSQDRVGEQYF. The CDR3 DNA reads as TGCGCCAGCAGCCAAGACAGGGTGGGTGAGCAGTACTTC.

The J gene is TRBJ1-1, the V gene TRBV2; maybe TRBD1 (6 bases). Germline CDR1 is SNHLY and CDR2 is FYNNEI. V lost 1 base and J 1 base, leaving 13 bases between the germline ends. There are 16 residues in the CDR3. This CDR3 is CASSEGLGAPNTEAFF. The CDR3 nucleotides are TGTGCCAGCAGTGAAGGATTGGGGGCCCCGAACACTGAAGCTTTCTTT. The variable domain in full, completed from reference TRBV2 and TRBJ1-1, reads EPEVTQTPSHQVTQMGQEVILRCVPISNHLYFYWYRQILGQKVEFLVSFYNNEISEKSEIFDDQFSVERPDGSNFTLKIRSTKLEDSAMYFCASSEGLGAPNTEAFFGQGTRLTVV.

Here the CDR3 reads CASGLVRRRDAAHGGGEQYF. The CDR3 DNA sequence: TGTGCTAGTGGTTTGGTACGCCGCCGGGACGCAGCGCACGGCGGGGGCGAGCAGTACTTC. The genes are TRBV12-5 and TRBJ2-7, with 7 bases fitting TRBD2. J was trimmed by 6 bases and V by 0 bases; bases with no gene match: 23. Germline lookup yields CDR1 LGHNT and CDR2 FRNRAP. The length of the CDR3 is 20 residues.

The V call is TRBV4-3, the J call TRBJ1-1, with D possibly TRBD1 on 5 matching bases. V dropped 4 bases and J dropped 5 bases, with 14 bases sitting between them. Germline CDR1 LGHNA, CDR2 YSLEER. The length of the CDR3 is 14 residues. For the CDR3, the DNA is TGCGCCAGCAGCCCACAGGTCGCGGCTACTGAAGCTTTCTTT. Residues: CASSPQVAATEAFF.

This clone was found a few times. The rearrangement uses TRBV19 and TRBJ2-7; 8 bases line up with TRBD1. Germline V CDR1 and CDR2: LNHDA, SQIVND (reference sequence). The CDR3 is 15 residues long. The J segment lost 2 bases and the V segment lost 5 bases, leaving 8 bases of the junction unmatched. In DNA, the CDR3 is TGTGCCAGTAGTCCCCGACAGGGGAGCACCTACGAGCAGTACTTC. As protein: CASSPRQGSTYEQYF. Based on the CDR3 plus reference TRBV19 and TRBJ2-7, the full variable domain is DGGITQSPKYLFRKEGQNVTLSCEQNLNHDAMYWYRQDPGQGLRLIYYSQIVNDFQKGDIAEGYSVSREKKESFPLTVTSAQKNPTAFYLCASSPRQGSTYEQYFGPGTRLTVT.

The V and J genes are TRBV30 and TRBJ2-3, with D perhaps TRBD2 (5 bases). Germline V lookup: CDR1 GTSNPN, CDR2 SVGIG (reference sequence). The CDR3 length is 15 residues. Trimming took 0 bases from V and 1 from J, leaving 11 bases between them. The chain's CDR3 is CAWSVSSGRTDTQYF. CDR3 nucleotide sequence: TGTGCCTGGAGTGTATCCAGCGGACGCACAGATACGCAGTATTTT.